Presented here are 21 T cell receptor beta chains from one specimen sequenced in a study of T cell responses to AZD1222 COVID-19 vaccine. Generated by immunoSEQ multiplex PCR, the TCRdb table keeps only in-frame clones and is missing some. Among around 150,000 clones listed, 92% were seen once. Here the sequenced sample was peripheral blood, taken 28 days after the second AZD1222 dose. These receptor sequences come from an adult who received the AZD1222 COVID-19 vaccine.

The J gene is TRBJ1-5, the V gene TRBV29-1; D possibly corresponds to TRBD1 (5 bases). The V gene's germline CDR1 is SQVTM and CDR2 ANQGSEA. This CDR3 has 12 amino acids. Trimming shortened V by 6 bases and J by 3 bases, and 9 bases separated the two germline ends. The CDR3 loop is CSVQASNQPQHF. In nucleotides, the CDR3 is TGCAGCGTACAGGCGTCCAATCAGCCCCAGCATTTT.

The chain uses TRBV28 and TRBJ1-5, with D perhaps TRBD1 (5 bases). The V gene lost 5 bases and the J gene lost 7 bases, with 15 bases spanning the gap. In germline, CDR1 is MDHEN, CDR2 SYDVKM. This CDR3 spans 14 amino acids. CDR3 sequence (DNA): TGTGCCAGCAGTGGAGGGACGGGGAGCCAGCCCCAGCATTTT. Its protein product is CASSGGTGSQPQHF. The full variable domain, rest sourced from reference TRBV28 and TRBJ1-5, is DVKVTQSSRYLVKRTGEKVFLECVQDMDHENMFWYRQDPGLGLRLIYFSYDVKMKEKGDIPEGYSVSREKKERFSLILESASTNQTSMYLCASSGGTGSQPQHFGDGTRLSIL.

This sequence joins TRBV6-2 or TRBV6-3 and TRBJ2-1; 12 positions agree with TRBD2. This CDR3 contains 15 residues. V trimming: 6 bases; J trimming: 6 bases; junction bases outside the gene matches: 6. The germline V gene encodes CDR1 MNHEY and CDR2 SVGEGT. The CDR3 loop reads CASSPSGGEGNEQFF. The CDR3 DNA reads TGTGCCAGCAGCCCTAGCGGGGGGGAAGGCAATGAGCAGTTCTTC.

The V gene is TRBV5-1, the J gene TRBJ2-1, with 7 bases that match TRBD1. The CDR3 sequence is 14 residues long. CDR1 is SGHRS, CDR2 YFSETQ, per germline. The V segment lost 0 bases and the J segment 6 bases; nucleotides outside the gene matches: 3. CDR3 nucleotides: TGCGCCAGCAGCTTGGAGGCAGGGGGCAATGAGCAGTTCTTC. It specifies CASSLEAGGNEQFF.

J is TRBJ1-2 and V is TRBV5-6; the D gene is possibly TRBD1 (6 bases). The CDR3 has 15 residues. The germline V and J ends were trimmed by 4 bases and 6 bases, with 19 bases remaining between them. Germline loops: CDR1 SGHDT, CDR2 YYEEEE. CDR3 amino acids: CASSRQNREYDGYTF. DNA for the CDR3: TGTGCCAGCAGCCGCCAGAACAGGGAATACGATGGCTACACCTTC.

The CDR3 DNA reads TGTGCCAGCAGTGAAGCCGGTGAGCAGTTCTTC. This translates into CASSEAGEQFF. The chain is built from TRBV6-4 and TRBJ2-1; D remains ambiguous. The CDR3 contains 11 residues. Trimming left V 3 bases short and J 9 bases short, with 6 bases between. CDR1 MRHNA and CDR2 SNTAGT come from the germline V gene.

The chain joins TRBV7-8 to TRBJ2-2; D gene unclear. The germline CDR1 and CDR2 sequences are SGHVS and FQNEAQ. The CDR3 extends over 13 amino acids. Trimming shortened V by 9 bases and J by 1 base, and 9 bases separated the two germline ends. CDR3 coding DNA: TGTGCCAGACCAACCTGGAACACCGGGGAGCTGTTTTTT. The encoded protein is CARPTWNTGELFF.

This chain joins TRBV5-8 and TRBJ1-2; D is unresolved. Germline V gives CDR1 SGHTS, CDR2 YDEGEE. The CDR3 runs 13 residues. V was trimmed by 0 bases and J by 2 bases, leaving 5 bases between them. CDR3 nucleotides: TGTGCCAGCAGCTTGGACGTGAACTATGGCTACACCTTC. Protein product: CASSLDVNYGYTF.

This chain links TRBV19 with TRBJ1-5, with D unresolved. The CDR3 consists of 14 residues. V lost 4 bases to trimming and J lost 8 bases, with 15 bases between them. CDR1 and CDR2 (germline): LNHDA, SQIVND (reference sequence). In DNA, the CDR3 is TGTGCCAGTAGTACAGACACCCCGGTAAAGCCCCAGCATTTT. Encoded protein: CASSTDTPVKPQHF.

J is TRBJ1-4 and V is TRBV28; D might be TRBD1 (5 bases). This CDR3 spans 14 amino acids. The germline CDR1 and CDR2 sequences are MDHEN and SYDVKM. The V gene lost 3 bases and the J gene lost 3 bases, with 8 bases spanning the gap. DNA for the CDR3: TGTGCCAGCAGTTTTCCGGGGCCTAATGAAAAACTGTTTTTT. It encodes CASSFPGPNEKLFF.

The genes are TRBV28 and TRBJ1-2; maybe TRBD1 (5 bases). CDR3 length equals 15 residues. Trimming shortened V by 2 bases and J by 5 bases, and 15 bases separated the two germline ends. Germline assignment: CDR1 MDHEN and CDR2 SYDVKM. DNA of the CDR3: TGTGCCAGCAGTTTACCCGGGGGGTATAATTATGGCTACACCTTC. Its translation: CASSLPGGYNYGYTF.

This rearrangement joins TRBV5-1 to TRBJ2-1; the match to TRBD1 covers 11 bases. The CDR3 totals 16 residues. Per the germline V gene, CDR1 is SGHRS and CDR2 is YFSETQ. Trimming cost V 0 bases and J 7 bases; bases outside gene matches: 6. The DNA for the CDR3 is TGCGCCAGCAGCTTGGTGTTTGGGACAGGGGGGAATGAGCAGTTCTTC. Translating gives CASSLVFGTGGNEQFF.

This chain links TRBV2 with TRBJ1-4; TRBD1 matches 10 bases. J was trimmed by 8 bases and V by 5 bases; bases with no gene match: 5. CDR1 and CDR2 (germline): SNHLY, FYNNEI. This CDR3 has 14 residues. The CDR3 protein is CASSSGTGVEKLFF. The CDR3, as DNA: TGTGCCAGCAGTTCCGGGACAGGGGTCGAAAAACTGTTTTTT. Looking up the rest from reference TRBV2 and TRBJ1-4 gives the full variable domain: EPEVTQTPSHQVTQMGQEVILRCVPISNHLYFYWYRQILGQKVEFLVSFYNNEISEKSEIFDDQFSVERPDGSNFTLKIRSTKLEDSAMYFCASSSGTGVEKLFFGSGTQLSVL.

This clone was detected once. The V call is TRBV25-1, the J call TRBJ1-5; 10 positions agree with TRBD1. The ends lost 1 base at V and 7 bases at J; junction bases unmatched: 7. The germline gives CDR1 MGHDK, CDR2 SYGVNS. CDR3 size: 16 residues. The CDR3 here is CASSESGTGAWQPQHF. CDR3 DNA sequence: TGTGCCAGCAGTGAATCGGGGACAGGGGCGTGGCAGCCCCAGCATTTT. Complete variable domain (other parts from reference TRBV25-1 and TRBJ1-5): EADIYQTPRYLVIGTGKKITLECSQTMGHDKMYWYQQDPGMELHLIHYSYGVNSTEKGDLSSESTVSRIRTEHFPLTLESARPSHTSQYLCASSESGTGAWQPQHFGDGTRLSIL.

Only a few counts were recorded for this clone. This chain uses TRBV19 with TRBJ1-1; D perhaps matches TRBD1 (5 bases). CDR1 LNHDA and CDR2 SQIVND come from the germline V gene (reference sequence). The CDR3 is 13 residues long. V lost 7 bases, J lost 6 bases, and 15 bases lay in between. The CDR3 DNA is TGTGCCAGTACCGTGACCGGGGGTGCTGAAGCTTTCTTT. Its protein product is CASTVTGGAEAFF.

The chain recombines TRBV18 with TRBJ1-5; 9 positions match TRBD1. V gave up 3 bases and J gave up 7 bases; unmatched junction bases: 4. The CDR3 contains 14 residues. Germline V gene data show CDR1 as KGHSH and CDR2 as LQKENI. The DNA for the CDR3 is TGTGCCAGCTCACCCCGGACAGGGGAGCAGCCCCAGCATTTT. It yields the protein CASSPRTGEQPQHF.

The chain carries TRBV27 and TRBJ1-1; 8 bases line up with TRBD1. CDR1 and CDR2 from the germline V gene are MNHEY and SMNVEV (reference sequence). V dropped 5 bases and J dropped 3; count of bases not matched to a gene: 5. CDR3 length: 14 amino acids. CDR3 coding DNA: TGTGCCAGCAGTCCCCGGACAGGGTACACTGAAGCTTTCTTT. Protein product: CASSPRTGYTEAFF.

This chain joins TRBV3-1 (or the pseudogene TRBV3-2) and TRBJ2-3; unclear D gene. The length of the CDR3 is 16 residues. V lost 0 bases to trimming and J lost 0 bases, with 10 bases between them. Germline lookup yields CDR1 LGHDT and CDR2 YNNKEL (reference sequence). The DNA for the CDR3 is TGTGCCAGCAGCCAAGAGTCAATCGGCAGCACAGATACGCAGTATTTT. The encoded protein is CASSQESIGSTDTQYF.

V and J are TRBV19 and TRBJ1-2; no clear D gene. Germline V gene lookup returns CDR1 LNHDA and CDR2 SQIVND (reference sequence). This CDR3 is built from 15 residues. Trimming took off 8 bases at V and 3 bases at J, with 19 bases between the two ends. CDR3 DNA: TGTGCCAGTTCCAGGCTGGCTCGGGCCGACTATGGCTACACCTTC. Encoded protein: CASSRLARADYGYTF.

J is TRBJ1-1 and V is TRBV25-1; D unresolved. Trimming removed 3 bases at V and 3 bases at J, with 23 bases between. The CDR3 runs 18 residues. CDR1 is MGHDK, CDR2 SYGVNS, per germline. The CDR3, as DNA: TGTGCCAGCAGTGAGCCCAACCCCAGACCCCCAGCGGACACTGAAGCTTTCTTT. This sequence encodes CASSEPNPRPPADTEAFF.

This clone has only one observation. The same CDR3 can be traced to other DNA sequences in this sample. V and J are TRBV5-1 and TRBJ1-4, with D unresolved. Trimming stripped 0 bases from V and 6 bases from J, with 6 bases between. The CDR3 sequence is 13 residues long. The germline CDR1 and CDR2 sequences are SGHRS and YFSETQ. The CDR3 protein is CASSLVGDEKLFF. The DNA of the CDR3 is TGCGCCAGCAGCTTGGTTGGGGATGAAAAACTGTTTTTT.